This T cell receptor (beta chain) was identified during a study of OX40 agonist ivuxolimab in advanced cancers. About the research overall: A mean age of around 63 years, range roughly 20 to 80, was recorded, and approximately 85% were male.

Profiled with immunoSEQ multiplex PCR; TCRdb holds only in-frame clones, not every one. The table lists 35,000 to 50,000 clones, around 91% of them singletons, with under 5.5% in the top ten. Any history of autoimmune disease or systemic immunosuppression disqualified patients. With baseline, cycle 4 day 1, and cycle 7 day 1 as timepoints, blood was sampled. The CDR3 spans 15 residues. Germline-derived CDR1 and CDR2 are SGHAT and FQNNGV. The V and J ends lost 2 bases and 3 bases, in that order; junction bases with no gene match: 5. Sequenced material: CD4+ or CD8+ T cells sorted from blood, taken in a trial of the OX40 agonist ivuxolimab. The TCR sequence derives from an adult with an advanced solid tumor such as melanoma, head and neck, liver or kidney cancer. The V call is TRBV11-2, the J call TRBJ2-7; 9 nucleotides line up with TRBD2. The CDR3 bases are TGTGCCAGCAGCTTACTAGCGGGGCGGCTCTACGAGCAGTACTTC. Protein product: CASSLLAGRLYEQYF.